This TCR beta chain is drawn from a study of blood T cell repertoires in COVID-19 (dated by TCRdb to about 2020). In the study overall: Collaborator samples came from the United States, Italy and Spain and covered acute and convalescent phases of COVID-19. The material from the prospective study consisted of cDNA or gDNA derived from T cells, B-cell-depleted T cells, or PBMCs. The dataset comprised deeply sampled blood TCRbeta repertoires from subjects exposed to, actively infected with, or recovered from COVID-19. The repertoires were released in a freely available public database intended as a resource for research on the immune response to SARS-CoV-2. The samples were drawn from two sources: the first 160 participants of the ongoing ImmuneRACE study, and fewer than 1,500 subjects contributed by 6 global collaborators. The sample metadata nearly always contained a de-identified subject ID, COVID-19 status, age in years and sex. Where HLA class I and class II types were available, the types were taken from metadata supplied by the sample provider, not from assay-based typing.

CDR1 and CDR2, per the germline V gene, are MDHEN and SYDVKM. Trimming takes 3 bases from V and 3 bases from J, and the germline ends sit 15 bases apart. Its CDR3 holds 16 amino acids, cysteine through phenylalanine. CDR3 DNA is the only sequence kept; it has 48 bases, read in frame from the first base. Worth noting for this clone: The specificity of this receptor is unknown. Base qualities are not recorded, but no much larger clone differs from it by a single base.

TCRbeta CDR3 regions were amplified from genomic DNA using the immunoSEQ Assay, a bias-controlled multiplex PCR. The authors processed their data as follows. The number of nucleated cells in each sample was estimated from the amplification of reference gene primers within the assay. To quantify the absolute abundance of each unique TCRbeta CDR3 rearrangement, sequence reads were collapsed and filtered. For each sample, productive Simpson clonality was calculated by taking the square root of Simpson's diversity index across productive rearrangements. TCRdb mirrors the immuneACCESS table, restricted to in-frame sequences. Some clones are absent from its copies; in checked studies, under half trace to an unresolved V gene, and the reason for the others is unknown. For V, J and clone size, that table is used; D and trimming come from the DNA. The sample table records approximately 290,000 clones; 80% to 90% of these occur just once. The ten top clones hold more than 3.5% of the sample.

Participants in the prospective study were enrolled through a virtual design, were aged roughly 18 to 100 years, and lived in fewer than 30 United States geographic areas. In the prospective study, participants were assigned to cohorts based on the clinical history participants reported in a screening survey and a study questionnaire. ImmuneRACE Cohort 3 recovered participants were defined by two consecutive negative NP/OP PCR tests, healthcare professional clearance, or symptom resolution. Mobile phlebotomists in the prospective study collected whole blood, serum and a nasopharyngeal or oropharyngeal swab from every participant. Prospective study participants could optionally give additional blood draws and questionnaires over an approximately two-month period. Prospective study blood samples were shipped either frozen or at room temperature before DNA extraction. The study at large found these results: How much clinical and demographic metadata was included differed by source and by participant, and the metadata was provided uncurated.

The material sequenced was PBMCs or T cells enriched from blood (not recorded which). This sequence was found in a young woman who had recovered from COVID-19. This chain is built from TRBV28 and TRBJ1-5, with TRBD1 perhaps the D gene, on 6 matching bases. DNA sequence: TGTGCCAGCAGTTTTGGCGTGGCAGGGGTCAATCAGCCCCAGCATTTT. It codes for CASSFGVAGVNQPQHF.